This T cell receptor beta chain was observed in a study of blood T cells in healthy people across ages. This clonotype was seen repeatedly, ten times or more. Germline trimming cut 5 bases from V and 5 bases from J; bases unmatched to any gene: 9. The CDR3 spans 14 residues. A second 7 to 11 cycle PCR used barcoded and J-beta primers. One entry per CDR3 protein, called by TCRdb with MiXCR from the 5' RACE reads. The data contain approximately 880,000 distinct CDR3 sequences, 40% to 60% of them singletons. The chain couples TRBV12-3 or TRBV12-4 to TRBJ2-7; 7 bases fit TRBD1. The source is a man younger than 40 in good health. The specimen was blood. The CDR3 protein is CASSPTGEVNEQYF. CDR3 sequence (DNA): TGTGCCAGCAGTCCAACAGGGGAAGTGAACGAGCAGTACTTC.